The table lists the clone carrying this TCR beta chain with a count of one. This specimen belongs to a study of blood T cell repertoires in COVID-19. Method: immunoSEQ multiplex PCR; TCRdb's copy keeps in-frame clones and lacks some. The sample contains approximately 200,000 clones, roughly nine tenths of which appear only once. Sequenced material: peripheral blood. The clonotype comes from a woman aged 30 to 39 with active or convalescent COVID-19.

The CDR3 nucleotides read TGCAGCGTTGCTAGAGGGCCGAGAGATACGCAGTATTTT. This encodes CSVARGPRDTQYF. The rearrangement uses TRBV29-1 and TRBJ2-3; possibly TRBD2 for D (5 bases). The CDR3 has 13 residues. The germline V gene encodes CDR1 SQVTM and CDR2 ANQGSEA. The V end was cut by 4 bases, the J end by 5 bases, with 13 bases between.